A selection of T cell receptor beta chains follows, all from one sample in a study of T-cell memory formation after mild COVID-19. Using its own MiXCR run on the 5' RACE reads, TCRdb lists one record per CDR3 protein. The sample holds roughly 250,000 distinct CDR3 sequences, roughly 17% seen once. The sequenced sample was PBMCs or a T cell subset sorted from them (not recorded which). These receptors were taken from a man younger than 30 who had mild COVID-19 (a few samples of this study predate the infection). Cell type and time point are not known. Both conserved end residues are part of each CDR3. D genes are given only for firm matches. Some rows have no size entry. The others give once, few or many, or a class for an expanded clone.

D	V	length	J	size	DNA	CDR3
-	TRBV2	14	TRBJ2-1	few	TGTGCCAGCAGTAGGCAGGGTGAAGGCAATGAGCAGTTCTTC	CASSRQGEGNEQFF
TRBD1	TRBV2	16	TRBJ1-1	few	TGTGCCAGCAGTGGGGACAGGGGGGATATGAACACTGAAGCTTTCTTT	CASSGDRGDMNTEAFF
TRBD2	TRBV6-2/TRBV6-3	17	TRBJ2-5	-	TGTGCCAGCTGCGAACTCCCAGCTAGCGGGGTCCAAGAGACCCAGTACTTC	CASCELPASGVQETQYF
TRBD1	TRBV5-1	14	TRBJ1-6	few	TGCGCCAGCAGCCAACGGACAGGCGGATCACCCCTCCACTTT	CASSQRTGGSPLHF
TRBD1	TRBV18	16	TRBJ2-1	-	TGTGCCAGCTCCCCGATGGCAGGGGGCAAATACGGTGAGCAGTTCTTC	CASSPMAGGKYGEQFF
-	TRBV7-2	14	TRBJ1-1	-	TGTGCCAGCAGCTTAGCCGGCTGGGACACTGAAGCTTTCTTT	CASSLAGWDTEAFF
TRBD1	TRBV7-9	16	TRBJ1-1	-	TGTGCCAGCAGCTTATCCCCTGGACAGGGAGTTTCTGAAGCTTTCTTT	CASSLSPGQGVSEAFF
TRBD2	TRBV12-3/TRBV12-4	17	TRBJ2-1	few	TGTGCCAGTCTGCCGGGACTAGCGGGGGGGGTAGGCAATGAGCAGTTCTTC	CASLPGLAGGVGNEQFF
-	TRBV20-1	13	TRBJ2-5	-	TGCAGTGCAACGACCGAAGCCCAAGAGACCCAGTACTTC	CSATTEAQETQYF
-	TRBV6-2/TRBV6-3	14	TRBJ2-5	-	TGTGCCAGCACACCATTGGTAGGTGGAGAGACCCAGTACTTC	CASTPLVGGETQYF
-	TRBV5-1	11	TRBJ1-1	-	TGCGCCAGCAGCTTGCACGCTGAAGCTTTCTTT	CASSLHAEAFF
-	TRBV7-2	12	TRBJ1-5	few	TGTGCCAGCAGCCGAGACGACGGAAACCAGCATTTT	CASSRDDGNQHF
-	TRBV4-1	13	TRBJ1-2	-	TGCGCCAGCAGCCAAGATAGCGGTGCTGGCTACACCTTC	CASSQDSGAGYTF
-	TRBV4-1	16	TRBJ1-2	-	TGCGCCAGCAGCCAAGATGTGAGTACAATCCCGTCCGGCTACACCTTC	CASSQDVSTIPSGYTF
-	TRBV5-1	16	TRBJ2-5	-	TGCGCCAGCAGCTCGTATCAGGGGCGACCTGAAGAGACCCAGTACTTC	CASSSYQGRPEETQYF
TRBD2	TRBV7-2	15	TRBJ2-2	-	TGTGCCAGCGCCGGCCAGCGGGGGGGAGCCGGGGAGCTGTTTTTT	CASAGQRGGAGELFF
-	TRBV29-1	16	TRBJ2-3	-	TGCAGCGTTGAAACAAGTAGGGTGGGTTACACAGATACGCAGTATTTT	CSVETSRVGYTDTQYF
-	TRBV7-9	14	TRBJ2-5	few	TGTGCCAGCAGCAGAAACCAGGGAGAAGAGACCCAGTACTTC	CASSRNQGEETQYF
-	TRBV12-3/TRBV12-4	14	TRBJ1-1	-	TGTGCCAGCAGTAGCCGGGACGGGGACACTGAAGCTTTCTTT	CASSSRDGDTEAFF
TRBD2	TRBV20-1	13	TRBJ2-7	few	TGCAGTGCCGATAGCGGGGGGGCCTACGAGCAGTACTTC	CSADSGGAYEQYF
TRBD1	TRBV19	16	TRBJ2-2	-	TGTGCCAGTAGGCGAAGCCGGGACAGGGGGCAGGGGGAGCTGTTTTTT	CASRRSRDRGQGELFF
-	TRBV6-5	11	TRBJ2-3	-	TGTGCCAGCAGTTCGGCCACCACGCAGTATTTT	CASSSATTQYF
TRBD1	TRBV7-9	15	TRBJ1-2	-	TGTGCCAGCAGCTTCCGACAGGGGGAAAACTATGGCTACACCTTC	CASSFRQGENYGYTF
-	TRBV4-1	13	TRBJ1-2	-	TGCGCCAGCAGCCAAGAAGGGGTGCATGGCTACACCTTC	CASSQEGVHGYTF
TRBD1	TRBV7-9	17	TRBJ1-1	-	TGTGCCAGCAGCTTATCTTCGGCAGGGGGTATGAACACTGAAGCTTTCTTT	CASSLSSAGGMNTEAFF
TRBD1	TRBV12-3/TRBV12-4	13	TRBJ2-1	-	TGTGCCAGCAGTTGGCAGGGGGCCAATGAGCAGTTCTTC	CASSWQGANEQFF
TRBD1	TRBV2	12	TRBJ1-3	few	TGTGCCAGCAGTGAACTAGACAGGGGGACTTATTTT	CASSELDRGTYF
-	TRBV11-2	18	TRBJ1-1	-	TGTGCCAGCAGCTTAACCCTCCCTGGGACTGATATGAACACTGAAGCTTTCTTT	CASSLTLPGTDMNTEAFF
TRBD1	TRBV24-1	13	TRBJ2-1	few	TGTGCCAGCCGACAGGGGGCACGTAATGAGCAGTTCTTC	CASRQGARNEQFF
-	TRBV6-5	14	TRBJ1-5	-	TGTGCCAGCAGTTACGCAAGGGGTCGACAGCCCCAGCATTTT	CASSYARGRQPQHF
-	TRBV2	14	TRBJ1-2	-	TGTGCCAGCAGTGAAAGGTGGTCGGATTATGGCTACACCTTC	CASSERWSDYGYTF